This T cell receptor (beta chain) came from a study of OX40 agonist ivuxolimab in advanced cancers. Study overall: Three patients showed partial responses: one hepatocellular carcinoma and two cutaneous melanoma cases.

Study conclusions and caveats: Within 6 weeks, CD4+ and CD8+ blood T cells expanded clonally at 0.1 to 3.0 mg/kg. Partial responders receiving 0.1-3.0 mg/kg showed among the lowest clonal expansion.

As for this clone: Its specificity is unknown.

Sampling of blood occurred at baseline, cycle 4 day 1, and cycle 7 day 1. Germline CDR1 and CDR2: MNHNY and SVGAGI (reference sequence). This CDR3 spans 11 amino acids. Trimming left V 10 bases short and J 6 bases short, with 10 bases between. The assay was immunoSEQ multiplex PCR, and TCRdb's table has in-frame clones only and misses some. The sample yields 20,000 to 30,000 clones, roughly 88% seen once. This material consisted of CD4+ or CD8+ T cells sorted from blood, taken in a trial of the OX40 agonist ivuxolimab. This TCR came from an adult with an advanced solid tumor such as melanoma, head and neck, liver or kidney cancer. The chain uses TRBV6-6 and TRBJ1-5; no clear D gene. This CDR3 is CATGRSQPQHF. The CDR3 nucleotides are TGTGCCACCGGACGGTCTCAGCCCCAGCATTTT.